A selection of T cell receptor beta chains follows, all from one sample in a study of cytomegalovirus exposure and HLA in healthy donors. Assay used: immunoSEQ multiplex PCR; TCRdb lists only in-frame clones, some missing. The sample has around 110,000 clones, 60% to 80% seen once. Sequenced material: PBMCs. The receptors here all came from a female donor in good health and CMV-seronegative. CDR3s include the opening cysteine and the closing phenylalanine or tryptophan. The D gene is left open where the match is weak. Clone size appears in some rows only: once, few, many, or a class for an expanded clone.

j_gene	v_gene	abundance	d_gene	CDR3aa
TRBJ2-7	TRBV19	few	TRBD1	CASGPGTGSHEQYF
TRBJ1-3	TRBV27	-	-	CASSLLSPHGAGLRAGNTIYF
-	TRBV19	-	TRBD1	CASSQQGVHEQYF
TRBJ2-1	TRBV7-3	-	-	CASSTGGEQFF
TRBJ2-2	TRBV7-8	-	TRBD2	CASSLVAGGTGELFF
TRBJ1-1	TRBV28	-	-	CASLPFRLGDTEAFF
TRBJ2-5	TRBV5-5	-	-	CASSRRAGGRGETQYF
TRBJ1-2	TRBV18	once	-	CASSVTDYGYTF
TRBJ1-2	TRBV7-9	-	-	CASRMRGGTNYGYTF
TRBJ1-5	TRBV28	few	-	CASSSMTGNNQPQHF
TRBJ2-7	TRBV19	-	TRBD1	CANSPGQVTYEQYF
TRBJ2-3	TRBV27	-	TRBD1	CASSLRQGVGDTQYF
TRBJ1-2	TRBV7-2	-	-	CASSFPGNWYGYTF